The 10 T cell receptor beta chains reported below all come from one sample, sequenced in a study of tumor and adjacent non-tumor tissue in lung cancer. The template was RNA from unsorted bulk tissue. Three rounds of nested PCR, following a modified ARM-PCR protocol, produced the TCRbeta library. MiXCR, applied by TCRdb to the multiplex PCR reads, yields one record per CDR3 protein. The sample contains 65,000 to 75,000 distinct CDR3 sequences, around 73% of which appear only once. Source material: lung tumor tissue. The receptors were gathered from a man aged 55 to 70 with non-small cell lung cancer.

Points on this clonotype: A much larger clone sits a single nucleotide away, making a read error possible. This chain joins TRBV5-1 and TRBJ1-4, with 9 bases identical to TRBD1. CDR3 length: 17 amino acids. Germline values: CDR1 SGHRS, CDR2 YFSETQ. This CDR3 is CANSLEWTGEYNEKLFF. CDR3 sequence (DNA): TGCGCCAACAGCTTGGAGTGGACAGGGGAATATAATGAAAAACTGTTTTTT.

This clonotype was picked up a small number of times. A much larger clone differs by one base, so this may be a read error. The V gene is TRBV20-1, the J gene TRBJ2-1; 9 bases fit TRBD2. The length of the CDR3 is 11 residues. Germline V lookup: CDR1 DFQATT, CDR2 SNEGSKA (reference sequence). Trimming at V came to 8 bases and at J to 10 bases, leaving 6 bases not matched to a gene. CDR3 bases: TGCAGTACTCGGACTAGCGCGGAGCAGTTCTTC. Protein product: CSTRTSAEQFF.

On this clonotype itself: Germline and junction disagree at one end, which may indicate a read error. V is TRBV6-2 or TRBV6-3 and J is TRBJ2-7; no definite D call. This CDR3 comprises 14 residues. Germline-derived CDR1 and CDR2 are MNHEY and SVGEGT. The CDR3 region has the DNA TGTGCTAGCAGTTACTACAGTTTGAGAAGGGAGCAGTACTTC. Protein product: CASSYYSLRREQYF.

Of note for this clonotype: The junction and the germline gene differ at one end; a read error may be behind it. This rearrangement joins TRBV6-5 to TRBJ2-5; D is unresolved. Germline V CDR1 and CDR2: MNHEY, SVGAGI. This CDR3 region has 11 residues. The CDR3 region has the DNA TGTGCCAGCATTTACAAAGCGACCCAGTACTTC. The encoded protein is CASIYKATQYF.

Notes on this clonotype: Relative to the germline gene, one junction end is altered; a read error may explain this. J is TRBJ1-5 and V is TRBV20-1, with 8 bases matching TRBD1. The CDR3 covers 17 residues. Germline V gene lookup returns CDR1 DFQATT and CDR2 SNEGSKA (reference sequence). Here the CDR3 reads CSASRRTGTYSIQPQHF. In DNA form, the CDR3 reads TGCAGTGCTAGCCGCCGGACAGGGACTTATAGCATTCAGCCCCAGCATTTT.

In this sample, this clonotype turned up a few times. The conserved phenylalanine or tryptophan is not found at the CDR3 terminus, so this likely reflects a read error. The chain carries TRBV20-1 and TRBJ1-5; 8 bases are a match to TRBD1. The J call is doubtful: the DNA matches TRBJ2-3 better. There are 14 residues in the CDR3. In germline, CDR1 is DFQATT, CDR2 SNEGSKA (reference sequence). The CDR3 spells CSVSSGTGHQPQYI. CDR3 DNA: TGCAGTGTCTCCTCCGGGACAGGCCATCAGCCCCAGTATATT.

A note on this clonotype: The CDR3 end shows no conserved phenylalanine or tryptophan, and so a read error is likely. The genes are TRBV20-1 and TRBJ2-7; D unclear. Germline CDR1 DFQATT, CDR2 SNEGSKA (reference sequence). The CDR3 consists of 14 residues. The chain's CDR3 is CIAPLGGPAYEQYL. The CDR3 nucleotides read TGCATTGCTCCCCTCGGCGGACCAGCCTACGAGCAGTACCTC.

Remarks on this clonotype: Its ends do not fully match the called genes, so a read error is possible. The V gene is TRBV5-1, the J gene TRBJ2-7, with D possibly TRBD1 on 5 matching bases. In germline, CDR1 is SGHRS, CDR2 YFSETQ. The CDR3 runs to 14 residues. Written as DNA, the CDR3 is TGCACCAGCAGCTTGAAGGGGCCGTCCTACGAGCAGTACTTC. It specifies CTSSLKGPSYEQYF.

With respect to this clonotype: Since the CDR3 does not end with the conserved phenylalanine or tryptophan, this likely comes from a read error. V gene TRBV11-1 combines with J gene TRBJ2-5; 8 nucleotides match TRBD2. Germline CDR1 SGHAT, CDR2 FQDESV (reference sequence). The CDR3 is made up of 14 amino acids. The CDR3, as DNA: TGTGCAAGCAGCTTAGCGGGACTAGTGGAGACCCAGTACGTC. It specifies CASSLAGLVETQYV.

In the case of this clonotype: A much more abundant neighbour one base away suggests this may be a read error. This chain joins TRBV5-4 and TRBJ2-3, with D possibly matching TRBD2 (6 bases). V was shortened by 4 bases and J by 4 bases, with 16 bases between the two germline ends. CDR1 SGHNT and CDR2 YYREEE come from the germline V gene (reference sequence). This CDR3 has 15 residues. CDR3 bases: TGTGCCAGCAGCACAACGGGAGACAACGCAGATACGCAGTATTTT. It codes for CASSTTGDNADTQYF.